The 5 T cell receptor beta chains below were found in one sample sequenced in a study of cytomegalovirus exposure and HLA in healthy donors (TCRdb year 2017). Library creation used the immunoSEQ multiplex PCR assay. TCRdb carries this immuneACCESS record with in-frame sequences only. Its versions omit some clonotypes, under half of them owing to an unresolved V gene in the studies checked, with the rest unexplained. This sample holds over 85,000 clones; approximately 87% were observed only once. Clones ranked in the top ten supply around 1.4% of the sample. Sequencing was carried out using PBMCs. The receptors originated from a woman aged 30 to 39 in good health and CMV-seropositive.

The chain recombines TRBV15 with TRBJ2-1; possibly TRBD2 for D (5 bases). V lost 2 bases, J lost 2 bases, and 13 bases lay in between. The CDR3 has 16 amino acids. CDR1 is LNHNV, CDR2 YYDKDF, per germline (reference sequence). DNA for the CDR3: TGTGCCACCAGCAGAAGGTCTCTAGCTCCCTACAATGAGCAGTTCTTC. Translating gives CATSRRSLAPYNEQFF. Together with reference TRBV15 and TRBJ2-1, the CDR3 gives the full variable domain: DAMVIQNPRYQVTQFGKPVTLSCSQTLNHNVMYWYQQKSSQAPKLLFHYYDKDFNNEADTPDNFQSRRPNTSFCFLDIRSPGLGDTAMYLCATSRRSLAPYNEQFFGPGTRLTVL.

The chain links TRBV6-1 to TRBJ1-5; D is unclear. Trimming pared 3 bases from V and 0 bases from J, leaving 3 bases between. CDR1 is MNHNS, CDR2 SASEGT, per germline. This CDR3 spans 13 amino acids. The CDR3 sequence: CASSDNSNQPQHF. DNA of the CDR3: TGTGCCAGCAGTGATAATAGCAATCAGCCCCAGCATTTT.

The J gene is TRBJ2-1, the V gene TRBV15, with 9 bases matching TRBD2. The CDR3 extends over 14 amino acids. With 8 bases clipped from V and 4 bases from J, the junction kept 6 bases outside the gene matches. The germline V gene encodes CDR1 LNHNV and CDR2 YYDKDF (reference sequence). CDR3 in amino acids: CATAIAGVYNEQFF. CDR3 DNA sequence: TGTGCCACCGCGATAGCGGGAGTGTACAATGAGCAGTTCTTC.

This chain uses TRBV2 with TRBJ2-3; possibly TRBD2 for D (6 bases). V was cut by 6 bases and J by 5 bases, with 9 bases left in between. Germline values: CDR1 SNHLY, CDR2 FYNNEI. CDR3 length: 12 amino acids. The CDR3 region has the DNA TGTGCCAGCAGACTAGCTGGAGATACGCAGTATTTT. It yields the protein CASRLAGDTQYF.

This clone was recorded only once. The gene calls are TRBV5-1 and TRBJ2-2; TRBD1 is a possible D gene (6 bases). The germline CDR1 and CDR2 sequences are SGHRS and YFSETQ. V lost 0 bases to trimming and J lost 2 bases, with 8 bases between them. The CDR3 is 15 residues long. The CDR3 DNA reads TGCGCCAGCAGCTTGGTAGGGGGAAACACCGGGGAGCTGTTTTTT. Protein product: CASSLVGGNTGELFF.